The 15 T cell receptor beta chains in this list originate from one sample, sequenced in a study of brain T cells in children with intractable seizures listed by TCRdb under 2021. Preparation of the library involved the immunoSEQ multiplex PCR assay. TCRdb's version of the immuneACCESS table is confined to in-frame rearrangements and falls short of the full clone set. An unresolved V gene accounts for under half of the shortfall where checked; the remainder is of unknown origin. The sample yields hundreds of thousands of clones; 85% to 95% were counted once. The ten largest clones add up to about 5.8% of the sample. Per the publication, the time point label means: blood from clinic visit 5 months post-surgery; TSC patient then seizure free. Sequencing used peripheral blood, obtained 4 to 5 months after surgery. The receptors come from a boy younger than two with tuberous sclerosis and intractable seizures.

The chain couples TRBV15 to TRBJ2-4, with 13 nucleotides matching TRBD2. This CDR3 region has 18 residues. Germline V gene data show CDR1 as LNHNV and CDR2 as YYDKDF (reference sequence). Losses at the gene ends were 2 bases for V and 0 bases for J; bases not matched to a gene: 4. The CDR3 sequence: CATSRSGLAGIAKNIQYF. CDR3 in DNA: TGTGCCACCAGCAGATCGGGACTAGCGGGAATAGCCAAAAACATTCAGTACTTC.

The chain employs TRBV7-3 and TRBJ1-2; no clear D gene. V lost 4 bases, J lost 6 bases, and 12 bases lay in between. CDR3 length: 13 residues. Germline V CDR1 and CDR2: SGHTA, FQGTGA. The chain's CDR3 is CASSSTGIDGYTF. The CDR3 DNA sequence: TGTGCCAGCAGCTCCACCGGGATCGATGGCTACACCTTC.

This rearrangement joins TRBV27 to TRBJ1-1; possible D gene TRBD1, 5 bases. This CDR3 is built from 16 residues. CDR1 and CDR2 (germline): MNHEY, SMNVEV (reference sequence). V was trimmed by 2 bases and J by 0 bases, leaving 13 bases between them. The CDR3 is CASSLAGVGVNTEAFF. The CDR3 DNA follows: TGTGCCAGCAGTTTAGCGGGGGTGGGGGTGAACACTGAAGCTTTCTTT.

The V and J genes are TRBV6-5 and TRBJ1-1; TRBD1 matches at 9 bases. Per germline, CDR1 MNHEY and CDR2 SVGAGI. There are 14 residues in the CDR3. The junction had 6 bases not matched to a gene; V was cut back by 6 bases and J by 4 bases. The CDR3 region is CASRLQGAITEAFF. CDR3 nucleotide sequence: TGTGCCAGCAGGTTACAGGGGGCTATCACTGAAGCTTTCTTT.

The CDR3 region is CAWSTGHLNTEAFF. Written as DNA, the CDR3 is TGTGCCTGGAGCACGGGACACTTGAACACTGAAGCTTTCTTT. V usage is TRBV30 and J usage is TRBJ1-1; a weak D match, TRBD1 (6 bases). Germline CDR1 and CDR2: GTSNPN and SVGIG (reference sequence). The CDR3 extends over 14 amino acids. Trimming shortened V by 3 bases and J by 0 bases, and 11 bases separated the two germline ends. Supplemented by reference TRBV30 and TRBJ1-1, the full variable domain reads SQTIHQWPATLVQPVGSPLSLECTVEGTSNPNLYWYRQAAGRGLQLLFYSVGIGQISSEVPQNLSASRPQDRQFILSSKKLLLSDSGFYLCAWSTGHLNTEAFFGQGTRLTVV.

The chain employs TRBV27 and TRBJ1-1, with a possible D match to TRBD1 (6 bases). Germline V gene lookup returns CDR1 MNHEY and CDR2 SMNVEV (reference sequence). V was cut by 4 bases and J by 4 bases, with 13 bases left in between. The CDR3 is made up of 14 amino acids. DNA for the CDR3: TGTGCCAGCAGTTCCGGACAGAGTAGCACTGAAGCTTTCTTT. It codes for CASSSGQSSTEAFF.

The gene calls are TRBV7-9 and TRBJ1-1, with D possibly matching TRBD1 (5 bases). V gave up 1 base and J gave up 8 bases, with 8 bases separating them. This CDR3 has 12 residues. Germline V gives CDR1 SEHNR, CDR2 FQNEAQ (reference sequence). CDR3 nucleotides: TGTGCCAGCAGCTTAGGGACAAACGAAGCTTTCTTT. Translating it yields CASSLGTNEAFF.

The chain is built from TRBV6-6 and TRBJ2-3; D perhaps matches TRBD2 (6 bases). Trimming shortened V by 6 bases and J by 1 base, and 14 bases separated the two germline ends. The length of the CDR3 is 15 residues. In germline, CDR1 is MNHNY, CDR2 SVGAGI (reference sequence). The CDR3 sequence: CASSWGERGTDTQYF. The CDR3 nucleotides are TGTGCCAGCAGCTGGGGGGAGCGGGGCACAGATACGCAGTATTTT.

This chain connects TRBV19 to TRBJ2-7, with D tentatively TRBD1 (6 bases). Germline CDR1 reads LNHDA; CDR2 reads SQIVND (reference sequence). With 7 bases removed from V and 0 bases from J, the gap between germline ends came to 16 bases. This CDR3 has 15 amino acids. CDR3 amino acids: CASTPRGTPSYEQYF. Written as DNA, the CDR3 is TGTGCCAGTACCCCCAGGGGCACCCCCTCCTACGAGCAGTACTTC.

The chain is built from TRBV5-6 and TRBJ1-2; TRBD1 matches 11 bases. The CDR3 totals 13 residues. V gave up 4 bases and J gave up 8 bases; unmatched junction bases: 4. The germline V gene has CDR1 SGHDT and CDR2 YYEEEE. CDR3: CASSRTGGEGYTF. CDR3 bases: TGTGCCAGCAGCCGGACAGGGGGCGAGGGCTACACCTTC. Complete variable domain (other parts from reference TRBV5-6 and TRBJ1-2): DAGVTQSPTHLIKTRGQQVTLRCSPKSGHDTVSWYQQALGQGPQFIFQYYEEEERQRGNFPDRFSGHQFPNYSSELNVNALLLGDSALYLCASSRTGGEGYTFGSGTRLTVV.

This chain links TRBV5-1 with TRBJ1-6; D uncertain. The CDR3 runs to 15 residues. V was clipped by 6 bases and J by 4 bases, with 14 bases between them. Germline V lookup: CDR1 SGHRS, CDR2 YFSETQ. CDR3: CASTSREFYNSPLHF. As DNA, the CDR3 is TGCGCCAGCACATCTCGGGAGTTTTATAATTCACCCCTCCACTTT.

As DNA, the CDR3 is TGTGCCAGCAGTTCGACAGGGAAGTGGCCCCAGCATTTT. This translates into CASSSTGKWPQHF. The chain employs TRBV13 and TRBJ1-5; 7 bases line up with TRBD1. Germline V lookup: CDR1 PRHDT, CDR2 FYEKMQ (reference sequence). V gave up 6 bases and J gave up 9 bases; unmatched junction bases: 8. This CDR3 is 13 amino acids long.

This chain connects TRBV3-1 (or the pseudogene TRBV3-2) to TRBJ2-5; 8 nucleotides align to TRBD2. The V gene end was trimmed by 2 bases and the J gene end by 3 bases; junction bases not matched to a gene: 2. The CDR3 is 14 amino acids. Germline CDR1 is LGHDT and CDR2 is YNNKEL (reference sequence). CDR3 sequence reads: CASSQLLAEETQYF. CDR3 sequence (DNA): TGTGCCAGCAGCCAATTACTAGCGGAAGAGACCCAGTACTTC.

CDR3 in DNA: TGTGCCAGTAGTTTCCGAAATGAGCAGTTCTTC. This gives the protein CASSFRNEQFF. The chain uses TRBV19 and TRBJ2-1; no definite D call. The V gene lost 5 bases and the J gene lost 7 bases, with 6 bases spanning the gap. CDR3 length equals 11 residues. Per the germline V gene, CDR1 is LNHDA and CDR2 is SQIVND (reference sequence).

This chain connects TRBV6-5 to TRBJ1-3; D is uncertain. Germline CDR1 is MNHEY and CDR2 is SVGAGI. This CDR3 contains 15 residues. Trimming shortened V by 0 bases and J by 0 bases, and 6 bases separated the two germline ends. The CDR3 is CASSYSPDSGNTIYF. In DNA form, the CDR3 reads TGTGCCAGCAGTTACTCGCCGGACTCTGGAAACACCATATATTTT.